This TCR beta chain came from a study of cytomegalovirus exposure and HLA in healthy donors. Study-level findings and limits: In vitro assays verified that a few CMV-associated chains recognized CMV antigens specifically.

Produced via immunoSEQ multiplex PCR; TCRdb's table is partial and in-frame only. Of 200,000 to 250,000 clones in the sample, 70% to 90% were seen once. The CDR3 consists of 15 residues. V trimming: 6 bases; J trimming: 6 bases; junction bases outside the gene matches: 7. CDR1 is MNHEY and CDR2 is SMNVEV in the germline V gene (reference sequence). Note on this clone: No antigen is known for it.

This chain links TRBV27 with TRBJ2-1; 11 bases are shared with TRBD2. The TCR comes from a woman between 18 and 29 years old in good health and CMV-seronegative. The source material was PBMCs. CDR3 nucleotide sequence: TGTGCCAGCAGATCTCTAGCGGGAGGAGGCAATGAGCAGTTCTTC. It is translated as CASRSLAGGGNEQFF.